A single sample is the source of the 23 T cell receptor beta chains below, sequenced in a study of T-cell reconstitution after alpha-beta-depleted transplantation in children. For TCRbeta, the library was prepared with unique molecular identifiers. MiXCR, applied by TCRdb to the PCR reads, yields one record per CDR3 protein. The sample includes fewer than 250,000 distinct CDR3 sequences, about a sixth of them seen just once. The sequences come from PBMCs, mostly from graft donor cells, collected 360 days after TCRalphabeta/CD19-depleted stem cell transplant. The receptors originated from a male patient aged 2-9 years who had a stem cell transplant for acute lymphoblastic leukemia, so the T cells may come from the graft donor.

The chain has TRBV9 and TRBJ2-5; D is undetermined. CDR1 and CDR2 (germline): SGDLS, YYNGEE. This CDR3 spans 16 amino acids. With 4 bases removed from V and 2 bases from J, the gap between germline ends came to 18 bases. Written as DNA, the CDR3 is TGTGCCAGCAGCCCACGCGGTGGGGTCCGGCAAGAGACCCAGTACTTC. Translated: CASSPRGGVRQETQYF.

This clonotype was counted ten times or more. Here the CDR3 reads CASSYDRVVGELFF. The CDR3 nucleotides are TGCGCCAGCAGCTATGACAGGGTGGTCGGGGAGCTGTTTTTT. The chain uses TRBV5-1 and TRBJ2-2; 7 nucleotides line up with TRBD1. The CDR3 contains 14 residues. CDR1 is SGHRS, CDR2 YFSETQ, per germline. The ends lost 3 bases at V and 7 bases at J; junction bases unmatched: 6.

The chain combines TRBV11-1 with TRBJ2-7; 14 bases are shared with TRBD2. The CDR3 loop spans 18 amino acids. V dropped 1 base and J dropped 0; count of bases not matched to a gene: 5. Per germline, CDR1 SGHAT and CDR2 FQDESV (reference sequence). CDR3 sequence: CASSLGGLAGGNSYEQYF. CDR3 coding DNA: TGTGCCAGCAGCTTAGGAGGACTAGCGGGGGGCAACTCCTACGAGCAGTACTTC.

This clonotype has a count of ten or more. This chain uses TRBV27 with TRBJ1-1, with a tentative D call TRBD1 (5 bases). This CDR3 region has 15 residues. V shed 1 base and J shed 1 base, with 10 bases lying between them. CDR1 is MNHEY, CDR2 SMNVEV, per germline (reference sequence). The CDR3 nucleotides are TGTGCCAGCAGTTTATATGGGGACGCGAACACTGAAGCTTTCTTT. This encodes CASSLYGDANTEAFF.

The chain uses TRBV9 and TRBJ2-5; no definite D call. The V end lost 0 bases, the J end lost 0 bases, and 6 bases lay between the germline ends. CDR1 SGDLS and CDR2 YYNGEE come from the germline V gene. This CDR3 comprises 14 residues. The CDR3: CASSVGAHQETQYF. The CDR3 DNA reads TGTGCCAGCAGCGTAGGAGCCCACCAAGAGACCCAGTACTTC.

The sample holds many counts of this clonotype. The chain combines TRBV27 with TRBJ2-3; D uncertain. Trimming took off 4 bases at V and 5 bases at J, with 10 bases between the two ends. The CDR3 consists of 13 residues. CDR1 MNHEY and CDR2 SMNVEV come from the germline V gene (reference sequence). The CDR3 loop is CASSSYLGDTQYF. For the CDR3, the DNA is TGTGCCAGCAGTTCATACCTGGGAGATACGCAGTATTTT.

The V and J genes are TRBV24-1 and TRBJ2-5; D assignment may be TRBD1 or TRBD2 (9 bases each). From germline, CDR1 is KGHDR and CDR2 SFDVKD. V was trimmed by 4 bases and J by 2 bases, leaving 28 bases between them. The length of the CDR3 is 20 residues. CDR3 coding DNA: TGTGCCACCAGTGACAGAGGGACAGGGTTGGTAGCGGGGGAACAAGAGACCCAGTACTTC. This encodes CATSDRGTGLVAGEQETQYF.

The J gene is TRBJ1-6, the V gene TRBV6-1; possible D gene TRBD1, 5 bases. This CDR3 has 13 residues. Germline CDR1 and CDR2: MNHNS and SASEGT. Trimming took off 4 bases at V and 13 bases at J, with 14 bases between the two ends. CDR3 loop: CASSVTSGGPLHF. As DNA, the CDR3 is TGTGCCAGCAGTGTTACATCGGGGGGGCCCCTCCACTTT.

This clonotype was found a few times. The rearrangement joins TRBV9 to TRBJ2-3; 13 positions match TRBD2. This CDR3 contains 18 residues. In germline, CDR1 is SGDLS, CDR2 YYNGEE. The ends lost 3 bases at V and 0 bases at J; junction bases unmatched: 7. CDR3 amino acids: CASSAGLAGTTSTDTQYF. For the CDR3, the DNA is TGTGCCAGCAGCGCGGGACTAGCGGGGACCACTAGCACAGATACGCAGTATTTT. The full variable domain, rest sourced from reference TRBV9 and TRBJ2-3, is DSGVTQTPKHLITATGQRVTLRCSPRSGDLSVYWYQQSLDQGLQFLIQYYNGEERAKGNILERFSAQQFPDLHSELNLSSLELGDSALYFCASSAGLAGTTSTDTQYFGPGTRLTVL.

This clonotype was picked up many times. The chain uses TRBV27 and TRBJ2-2; 9 positions match TRBD1. Germline loops: CDR1 MNHEY, CDR2 SMNVEV (reference sequence). The CDR3 spans 16 residues. Trimming at V came to 5 bases and at J to 2 bases, leaving 6 bases not matched to a gene. CDR3 residues: CASSKGQGINTGELFF. CDR3 nucleotides: TGTGCCAGCAGTAAGGGACAGGGCATCAACACCGGGGAGCTGTTTTTT.

This clonotype was counted ten times or more. The V call is TRBV12-3 or TRBV12-4, the J call TRBJ2-2; 10 bases align to TRBD2. The CDR3 loop spans 15 amino acids. V dropped 6 bases and J dropped 4; count of bases not matched to a gene: 5. The CDR3 here is CASRSGGASTGELFF. Written as DNA, the CDR3 is TGTGCCAGCAGAAGCGGGGGGGCCTCCACCGGGGAGCTGTTTTTT.

The CDR3 reads CASSPRRLAANEQFF. In DNA form, the CDR3 reads TGTGCCAGCAGTCCGCGCCGACTAGCGGCAAATGAGCAGTTCTTC. This chain uses TRBV6-2 or TRBV6-3 with TRBJ2-1, with 9 bases matching TRBD2. V shed 5 bases, J shed 7 bases, and the junction held 9 bases outside the gene matches. The V gene's germline CDR1 is MNHEY and CDR2 SVGEGT. The CDR3 sequence is 15 residues long.

V usage is TRBV12-3 or TRBV12-4 and J usage is TRBJ2-7; 7 nucleotides agree with TRBD1. The CDR3 length is 14 residues. J gave up 4 bases and V 5 bases, and 8 bases lay outside the gene matches. CDR3 nucleotide sequence: TGTGCCAGCAGTACGACAGGGTTCCCATACGAGCAGTACTTC. Protein product: CASSTTGFPYEQYF.

The chain links TRBV18 to TRBJ2-7; 9 bases are shared with TRBD1. V shed 2 bases, J shed 5 bases, and the junction held 10 bases outside the gene matches. There are 16 residues in the CDR3. CDR1 and CDR2 (germline): KGHSH, LQKENI. This chain's CDR3 is CASSPEAGQGLHEQYF. Written as DNA, the CDR3 is TGTGCCAGCTCACCAGAAGCGGGACAGGGTTTACACGAGCAGTACTTC.

This clonotype was detected only a few times. V is TRBV30 and J is TRBJ1-5, with D tentatively TRBD1 (5 bases). The CDR3 is 14 amino acids. CDR1 is GTSNPN, CDR2 SVGIG, per germline (reference sequence). Trimming pared 5 bases from V and 0 bases from J, leaving 11 bases between. CDR3 loop: CAWAPGDSNQPQHF. For the CDR3, the DNA is TGTGCCTGGGCCCCGGGGGATAGCAATCAGCCCCAGCATTTT.

The CDR3 loop is CASSQESRVLNEQFF. The CDR3 coding sequence is TGCGCCAGCAGCCAAGAAAGCAGGGTCCTCAATGAGCAGTTCTTC. J is TRBJ2-1 and V is TRBV4-3; TRBD1 might be the D (5 bases). The V end lost 0 bases, the J end lost 6 bases, and 12 bases lay between the germline ends. Germline V gene sequence: CDR1 LGHNA, CDR2 YSLEER. The CDR3 is 15 residues long.

This clonotype was seen only a few times. The chain employs TRBV20-1 and TRBJ2-7; a possible D gene is TRBD2 (5 bases). This CDR3 has 15 residues. V gave up 3 bases and J gave up 2 bases, with 17 bases separating them. From germline, CDR1 is DFQATT and CDR2 SNEGSKA (reference sequence). CDR3 sequence (DNA): TGCAGTGCTAGTGCTAGCCGGGTGGCCACCTACGAGCAGTACTTC. This gives the protein CSASASRVATYEQYF.

This sequence joins TRBV12-3 or TRBV12-4 and TRBJ2-5, with 7 bases matching TRBD2. Losses at the gene ends were 6 bases for V and 1 base for J; bases not matched to a gene: 2. CDR3 size: 13 residues. Written as DNA, the CDR3 is TGTGCCAGCAGCAGCGGGGCCCAAGAGACCCAGTACTTC. This codes for CASSSGAQETQYF.

The chain recombines TRBV20-1 with TRBJ2-7; 8 nucleotides agree with TRBD1. The trim removed 6 bases at V and 7 bases at J, leaving 11 bases unmatched. The CDR3 spans 13 residues. Germline CDR1 is DFQATT and CDR2 is SNEGSKA (reference sequence). CDR3 sequence: CSALGQGWGEQYF. The DNA of the CDR3 is TGCAGTGCCCTCGGACAGGGCTGGGGGGAGCAGTACTTC.

The chain carries TRBV12-3 or TRBV12-4 and TRBJ2-7; 7 bases map to TRBD1. The trim removed 2 bases at V and 4 bases at J, leaving 8 bases unmatched. The CDR3 runs 15 residues. The CDR3 reads CASSLWGTASYEQYF. In nucleotides, the CDR3 is TGTGCCAGCAGTTTATGGGGGACAGCGAGTTACGAGCAGTACTTC.

This clonotype was observed a handful of times. V is TRBV28 and J is TRBJ2-1; 11 bases agree with TRBD2. CDR1 is MDHEN, CDR2 SYDVKM, per germline. The CDR3 spans 21 residues. V lost 5 bases and J lost 0; bases outside the gene matches: 18. CDR3 sequence (DNA): TGTGCCAGCAGTCCTCCCTCCGGGACTAGCGGCCTCTATCTCTCCTACAATGAGCAGTTCTTC. Protein sequence: CASSPPSGTSGLYLSYNEQFF.

This clonotype was seen a few times. The CDR3 loop is CASSSLSGPTRTLHF. DNA of the CDR3: TGTGCCAGCAGTTCACTATCGGGCCCCACTCGGACCCTCCACTTT. The J gene is TRBJ1-6, the V gene TRBV12-3 or TRBV12-4, with D unclear. This CDR3 contains 15 residues. V lost 4 bases, J lost 14 bases, and 21 bases lay in between.

This chain connects TRBV29-1 to TRBJ2-7; D is unresolved. The CDR3 contains 11 residues. V dropped 4 bases and J dropped 2 bases, with 6 bases sitting between them. CDR1 and CDR2 from the germline V gene are SQVTM and ANQGSEA. The DNA for the CDR3 is TGCAGCGTTGCGACTGCCTACGAGCAGTACTTC. Amino acids: CSVATAYEQYF.